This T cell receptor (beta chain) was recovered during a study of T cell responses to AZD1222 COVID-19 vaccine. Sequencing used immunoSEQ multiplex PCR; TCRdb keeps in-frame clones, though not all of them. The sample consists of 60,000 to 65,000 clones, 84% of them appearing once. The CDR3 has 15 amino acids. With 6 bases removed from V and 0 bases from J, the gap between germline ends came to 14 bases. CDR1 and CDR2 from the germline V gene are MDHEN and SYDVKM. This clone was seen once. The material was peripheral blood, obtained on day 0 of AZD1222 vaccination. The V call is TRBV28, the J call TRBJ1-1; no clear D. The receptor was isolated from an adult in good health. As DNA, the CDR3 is TGTGCCAGCAGCCCCGGAGGGTACCTGAACACTGAAGCTTTCTTT. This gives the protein CASSPGGYLNTEAFF.